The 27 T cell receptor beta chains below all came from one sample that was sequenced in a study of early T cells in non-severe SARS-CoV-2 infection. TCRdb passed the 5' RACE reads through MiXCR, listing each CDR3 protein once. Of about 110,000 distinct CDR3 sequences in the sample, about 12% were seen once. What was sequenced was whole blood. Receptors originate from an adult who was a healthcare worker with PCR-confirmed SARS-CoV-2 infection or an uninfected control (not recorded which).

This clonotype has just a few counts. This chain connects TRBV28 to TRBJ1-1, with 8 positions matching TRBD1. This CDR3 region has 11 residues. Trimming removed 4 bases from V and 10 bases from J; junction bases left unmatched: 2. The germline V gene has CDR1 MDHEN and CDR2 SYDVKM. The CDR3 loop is CASSSDRGAFF. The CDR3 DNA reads TGTGCCAGCAGTTCAGACAGGGGAGCTTTCTTT.

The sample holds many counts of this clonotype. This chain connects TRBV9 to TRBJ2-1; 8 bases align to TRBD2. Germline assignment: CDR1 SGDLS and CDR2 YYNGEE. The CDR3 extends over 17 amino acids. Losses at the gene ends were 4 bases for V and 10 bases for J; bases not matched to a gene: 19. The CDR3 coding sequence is TGTGCCAGCAGCCCCCGAGGGGCGCGGGAGGCCAAAAGCGAGCAGTTCTTC. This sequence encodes CASSPRGAREAKSEQFF.

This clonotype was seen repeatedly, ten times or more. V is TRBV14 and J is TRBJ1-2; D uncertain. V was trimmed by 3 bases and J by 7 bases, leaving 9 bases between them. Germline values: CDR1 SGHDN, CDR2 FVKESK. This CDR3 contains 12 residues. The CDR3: CASSQSSGGYTF. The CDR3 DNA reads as TGTGCCAGCAGCCAGAGCAGCGGTGGCTACACCTTC.

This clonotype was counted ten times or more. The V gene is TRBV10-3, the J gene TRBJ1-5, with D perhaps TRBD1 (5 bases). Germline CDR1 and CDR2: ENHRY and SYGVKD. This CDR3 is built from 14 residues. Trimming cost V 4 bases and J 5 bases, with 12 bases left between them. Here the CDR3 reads CAISGTSTHQPQHF. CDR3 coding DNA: TGTGCCATCAGTGGGACAAGTACCCATCAGCCCCAGCATTTT.

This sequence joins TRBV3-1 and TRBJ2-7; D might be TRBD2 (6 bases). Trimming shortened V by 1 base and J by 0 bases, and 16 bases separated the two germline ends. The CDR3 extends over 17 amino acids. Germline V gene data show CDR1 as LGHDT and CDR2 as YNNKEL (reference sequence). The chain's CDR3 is CASSQGPGLPSSYEQYF. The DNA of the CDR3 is TGTGCCAGCAGCCAAGGTCCGGGACTTCCGTCCTCCTACGAGCAGTACTTC.

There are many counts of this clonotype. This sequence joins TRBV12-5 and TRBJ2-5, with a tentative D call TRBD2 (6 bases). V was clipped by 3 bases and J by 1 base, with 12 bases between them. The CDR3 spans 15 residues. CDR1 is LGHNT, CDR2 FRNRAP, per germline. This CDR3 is CASGFGAGFQETQYF. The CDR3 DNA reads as TGTGCTAGTGGTTTCGGGGCGGGATTCCAAGAGACCCAGTACTTC.

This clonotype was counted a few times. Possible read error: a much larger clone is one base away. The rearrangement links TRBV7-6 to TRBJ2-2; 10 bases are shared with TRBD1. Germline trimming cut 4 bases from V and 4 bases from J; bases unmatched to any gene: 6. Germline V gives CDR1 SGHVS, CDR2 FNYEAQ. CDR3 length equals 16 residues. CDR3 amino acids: CASSWGQGSATGELFF. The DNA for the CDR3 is TGTGCCAGCAGCTGGGGACAGGGGTCAGCCACCGGGGAGCTGTTTTTT.

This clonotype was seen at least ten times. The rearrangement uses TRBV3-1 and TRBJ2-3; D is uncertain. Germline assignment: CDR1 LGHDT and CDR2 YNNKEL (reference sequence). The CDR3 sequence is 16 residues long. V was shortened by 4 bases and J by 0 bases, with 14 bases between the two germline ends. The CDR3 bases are TGTGCCAGCAGCCCCACGGAACAGCTTAGCACAGATACGCAGTATTTT. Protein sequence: CASSPTEQLSTDTQYF.

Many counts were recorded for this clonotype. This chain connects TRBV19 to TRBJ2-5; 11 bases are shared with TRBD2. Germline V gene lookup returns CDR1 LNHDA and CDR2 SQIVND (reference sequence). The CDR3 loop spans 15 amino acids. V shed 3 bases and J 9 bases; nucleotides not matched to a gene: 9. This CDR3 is CASSITSGGPTAQYF. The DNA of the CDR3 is TGTGCCAGTAGTATTACTAGCGGGGGCCCTACGGCCCAGTACTTC.

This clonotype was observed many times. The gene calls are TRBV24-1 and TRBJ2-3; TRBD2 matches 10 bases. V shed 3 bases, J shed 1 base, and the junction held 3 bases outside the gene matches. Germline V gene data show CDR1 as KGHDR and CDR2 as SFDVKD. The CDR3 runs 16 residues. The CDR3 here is CATSDPTSGGTDTQYF. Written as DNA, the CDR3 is TGTGCCACCAGTGATCCAACTAGCGGGGGCACAGATACGCAGTATTTT.

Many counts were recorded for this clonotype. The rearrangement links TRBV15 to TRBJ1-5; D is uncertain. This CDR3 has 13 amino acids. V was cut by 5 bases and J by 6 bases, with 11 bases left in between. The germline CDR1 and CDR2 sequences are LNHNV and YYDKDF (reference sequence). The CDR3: CATSPRMGQPQHF. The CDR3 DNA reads TGTGCCACCAGCCCCCGGATGGGTCAGCCCCAGCATTTT.

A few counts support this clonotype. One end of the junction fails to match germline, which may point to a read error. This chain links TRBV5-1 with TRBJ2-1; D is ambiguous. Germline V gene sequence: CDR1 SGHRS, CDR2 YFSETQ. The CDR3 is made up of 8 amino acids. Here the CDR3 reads CASSLELF. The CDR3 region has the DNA TGCGCCAGCAGCTTGGAACTCTTC. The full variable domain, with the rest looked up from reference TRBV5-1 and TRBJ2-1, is KAGVTQTPRYLIKTRGQQVTLSCSPISGHRSVSWYQQTPGQGLQFLFEYFSETQRNKGNFPGRFSGRQFSNSRSEMNVSTLELGDSALYLCASSLELFGPGTRLTVL.

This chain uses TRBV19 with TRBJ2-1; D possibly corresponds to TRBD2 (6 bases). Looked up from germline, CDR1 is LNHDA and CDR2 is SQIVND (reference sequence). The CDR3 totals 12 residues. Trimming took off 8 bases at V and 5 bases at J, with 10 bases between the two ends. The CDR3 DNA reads TGTGCCAGTTGGACTACCGACAATGAGCAGTTCTTC. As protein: CASWTTDNEQFF.

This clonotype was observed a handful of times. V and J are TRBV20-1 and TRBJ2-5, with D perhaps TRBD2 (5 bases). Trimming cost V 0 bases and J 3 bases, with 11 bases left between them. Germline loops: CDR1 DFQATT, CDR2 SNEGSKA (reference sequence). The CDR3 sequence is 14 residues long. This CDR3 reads CSARDNEGKETQYF. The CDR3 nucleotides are TGCAGTGCTAGAGATAATGAGGGAAAAGAGACCCAGTACTTC.

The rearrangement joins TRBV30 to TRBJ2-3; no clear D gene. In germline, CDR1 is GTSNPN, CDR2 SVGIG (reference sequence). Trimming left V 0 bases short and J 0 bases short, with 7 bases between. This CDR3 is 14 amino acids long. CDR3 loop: CAWSVLASTDTQYF. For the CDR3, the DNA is TGTGCCTGGAGTGTACTGGCTAGCACAGATACGCAGTATTTT.

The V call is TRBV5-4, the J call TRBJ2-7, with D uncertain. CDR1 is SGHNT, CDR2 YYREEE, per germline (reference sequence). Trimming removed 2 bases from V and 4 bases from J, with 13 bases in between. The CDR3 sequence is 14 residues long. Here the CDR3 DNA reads TGTGCCAGCAGCTTCGCGGCTAGTATGTACGAGCAGTACTTC. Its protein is CASSFAASMYEQYF.

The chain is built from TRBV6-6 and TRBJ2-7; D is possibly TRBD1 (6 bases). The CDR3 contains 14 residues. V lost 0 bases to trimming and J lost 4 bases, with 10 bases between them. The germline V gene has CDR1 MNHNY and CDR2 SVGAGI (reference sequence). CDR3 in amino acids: CASSYSMGAYEQYF. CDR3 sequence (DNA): TGTGCCAGCAGTTACTCGATGGGGGCATACGAGCAGTACTTC.

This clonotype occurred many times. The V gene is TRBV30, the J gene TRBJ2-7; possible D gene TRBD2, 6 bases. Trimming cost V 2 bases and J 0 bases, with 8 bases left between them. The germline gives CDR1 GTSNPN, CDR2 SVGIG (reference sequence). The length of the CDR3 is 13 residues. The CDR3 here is CAWSRGSSYEQYF. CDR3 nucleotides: TGTGCCTGGAGTCGGGGGAGCTCCTACGAGCAGTACTTC.

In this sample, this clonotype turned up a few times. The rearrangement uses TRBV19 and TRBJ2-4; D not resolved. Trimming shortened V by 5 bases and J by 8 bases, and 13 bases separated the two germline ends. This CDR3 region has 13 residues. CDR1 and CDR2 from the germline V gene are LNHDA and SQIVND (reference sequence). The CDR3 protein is CASSLASRDIQYF. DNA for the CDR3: TGTGCCAGTAGTTTGGCTTCTAGGGACATTCAGTACTTC.

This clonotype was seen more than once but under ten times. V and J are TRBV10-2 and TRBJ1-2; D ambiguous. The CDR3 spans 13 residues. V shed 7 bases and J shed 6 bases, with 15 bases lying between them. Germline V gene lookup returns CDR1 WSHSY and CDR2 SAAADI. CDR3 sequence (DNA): TGCGCCAGCACCTTAAGGACGGGAGATGGCTACACCTTC. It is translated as CASTLRTGDGYTF.

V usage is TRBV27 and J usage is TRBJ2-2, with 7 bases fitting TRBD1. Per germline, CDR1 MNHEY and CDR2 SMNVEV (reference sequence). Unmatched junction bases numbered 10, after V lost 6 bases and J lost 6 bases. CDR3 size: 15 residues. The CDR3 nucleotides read TGTGCCAGCAGAACTACCGGGACAGTGGCCGGGGAGCTGTTTTTT. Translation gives CASRTTGTVAGELFF.

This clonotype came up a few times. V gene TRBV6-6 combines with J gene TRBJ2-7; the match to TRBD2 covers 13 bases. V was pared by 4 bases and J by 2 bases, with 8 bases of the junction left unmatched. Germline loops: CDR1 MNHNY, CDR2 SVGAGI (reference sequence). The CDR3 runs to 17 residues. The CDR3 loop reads CASSSPSGLAGPYEQYF. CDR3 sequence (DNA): TGTGCCAGCAGTTCGCCCTCGGGACTAGCGGGACCCTACGAGCAGTACTTC.

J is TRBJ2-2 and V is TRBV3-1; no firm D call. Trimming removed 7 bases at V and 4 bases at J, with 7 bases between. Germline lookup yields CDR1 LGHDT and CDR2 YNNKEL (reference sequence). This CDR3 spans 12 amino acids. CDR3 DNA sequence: TGTGCCAGCAACGAAGGCACCGGGGAGCTGTTTTTT. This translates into CASNEGTGELFF.

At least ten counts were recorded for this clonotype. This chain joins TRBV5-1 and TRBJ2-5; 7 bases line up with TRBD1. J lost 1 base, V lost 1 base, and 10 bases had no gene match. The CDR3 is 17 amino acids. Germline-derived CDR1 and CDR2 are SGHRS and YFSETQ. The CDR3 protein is CASSLTPGQASQETQYF. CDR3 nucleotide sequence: TGCGCCAGCAGCTTGACCCCCGGACAGGCCTCCCAAGAGACCCAGTACTTC.

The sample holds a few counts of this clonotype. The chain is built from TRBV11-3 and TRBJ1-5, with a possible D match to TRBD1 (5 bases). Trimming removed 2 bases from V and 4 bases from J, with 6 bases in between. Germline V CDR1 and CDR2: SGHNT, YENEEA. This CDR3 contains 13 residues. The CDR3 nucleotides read TGTGCCAGCAGCTTATCAGGGAATCAGCCCCAGCATTTT. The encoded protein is CASSLSGNQPQHF.

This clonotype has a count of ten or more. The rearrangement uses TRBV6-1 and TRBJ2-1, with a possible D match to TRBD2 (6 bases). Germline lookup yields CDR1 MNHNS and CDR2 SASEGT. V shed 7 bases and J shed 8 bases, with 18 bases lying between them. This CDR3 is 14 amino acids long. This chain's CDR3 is CASNPRRGEDEQFF. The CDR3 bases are TGTGCCAGCAACCCACGGAGGGGAGAGGATGAGCAGTTCTTC.

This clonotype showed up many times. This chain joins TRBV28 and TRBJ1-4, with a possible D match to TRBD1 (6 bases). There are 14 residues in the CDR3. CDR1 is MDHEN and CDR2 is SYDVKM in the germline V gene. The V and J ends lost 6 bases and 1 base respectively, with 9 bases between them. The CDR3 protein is CASSATGTNEKLFF. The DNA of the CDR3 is TGTGCCAGCAGCGCGACAGGAACTAATGAAAAACTGTTTTTT.